This T cell receptor (beta chain) was sequenced for a study of CXCR3-negative and CXCR3-positive naive CD8 T cells. Study results and caveats: TRB CDR3s of CXCR3-positive naive cells were more hydrophobic than those of CXCR3-negative naive cells.

Germline V gene sequence: CDR1 MGHDK, CDR2 SYGVNS. The CDR3 runs to 16 residues. With respect to this clonotype: No antigen is known for it.

cDNA libraries for TRB were generated by 5' RACE incorporating UMI labels. TCRdb derives one entry per CDR3 protein from the 5' RACE reads, leaving out DNA. In all, the sample yields around 5,000 distinct CDR3 sequences. Input material: naive CXCR3+ CD8+ T cells from blood. The subset here: CD45RO-CCR7+CD27+CD95- naive CD8+ T cells expressing CXCR3 (TNR3+). This TCR was sampled from a human donor in good health. Some clones in this sample may be carry-over from other donors' samples. This sequence joins TRBV25-1 and TRBJ2-5; no DNA is available, so the TRBD1 call from TCRdb remains unchecked. CDR3 residues: CASSEWGIEGGETQYF.